This record covers a single T cell receptor beta chain. The data were taken from a study of blood T cell repertoires in COVID-19. About the research overall: PBMCs, B-cell-depleted T cells, or T cells provided the cDNA or gDNA that made up the material.

Libraries were prepared by immunoSEQ multiplex PCR; TCRdb keeps only in-frame clonotypes and omits some of them. The repertoire holds about 160,000 clones, with approximately 88% as singletons. The germline V gene encodes CDR1 SGHTA and CDR2 FQGNSA. V gave up 2 bases and J gave up 2 bases, with 9 bases separating them. This CDR3 region has 14 residues. The sequenced material came from peripheral blood. The source is a woman aged 80 or over with active or convalescent COVID-19. The rearrangement joins TRBV7-2 to TRBJ1-2; D possibly corresponds to TRBD1 (5 bases). DNA of the CDR3: TGTGCCAGCAGCTTAAGCGCAGGGAACTATGGCTACACCTTC. It encodes CASSLSAGNYGYTF.